The text below deals with one TCR beta chain. Its antigen is still unknown. These data come from a study of T cells after posttransplantation cyclophosphamide. Study conclusions and caveats: After PTCy, TRB diversity resembled that of CNI/methotrexate controls. TRB overlap between skin or GI tissue T cells and blood was limited. Donor CD8+ memory clones often dominated recipient blood repertoires at later times.

The naive gate required viable CD3+CD4+ or CD3+CD8+ cells with CCR7+CD45RA+CD45RO-CD95-CD27+CD28+ phenotype. This CDR3 has 15 residues. The germline V gene encodes CDR1 LNHDA and CDR2 SQIVND (reference sequence). Assay: immunoSEQ multiplex PCR; the TCRdb copy retains only in-frame clones and omits some. There are over 20,000 clones in the sample; roughly 98% occur only once, and under 0.15% lies in the top ten. Sequencing input: naive CD8+ T cells sorted from PBMCs. The chain uses TRBV19 and TRBJ2-1, with D perhaps TRBD2 (6 bases). The source is a man between 35 and 55 years old in good health, CMV-negative, and a related stem cell transplant donor. The CDR3 is CAARGAGSSYNEQFF. CDR3 coding DNA: TGTGCAGCCCGCGGGGCAGGGAGCTCCTACAATGAGCAGTTCTTC.